What follows are 23 T cell receptor beta chains derived from one specimen sequenced in a study of CD8+ T cells in alopecia areata (dated by TCRdb to 2016 to 2019). The library relied on the immunoSEQ multiplex PCR assay. RNA was extracted from all samples and reverse transcribed into cDNA, which served as template for TCR sequencing. This is the immuneACCESS table as TCRdb keeps it, with only in-frame sequences that have V and J called. A part of the clones is gone; compared with another copy, unresolved V genes explain less than half, and the rest is unexplained. In this sample the table shows roughly 200,000 clones, more than 60% of which occur a single time. The ten top clones hold 1.5% to 2% of the sample. Sample time point, as interpreted from the label and publication: baseline before oral tofacitinib. The sequenced sample was CD4+ T cells sorted from blood, obtained at week 0. These receptor sequences come from a human donor with alopecia areata.

This clone was observed once. The chain uses TRBV2 and TRBJ2-1; a weak D match, TRBD2 (6 bases). There are 12 residues in the CDR3. Germline values: CDR1 SNHLY, CDR2 FYNNEI. Trimming removed 6 bases at V and 10 bases at J, with 13 bases between. Written as DNA, the CDR3 is TGTGCCAGCAGGACTAGGGGTAACGAGCAGTTCTTC. This codes for CASRTRGNEQFF.

In its sample, this clone was seen a few times. The chain recombines TRBV10-3 with TRBJ2-3; possibly TRBD2 for D (6 bases). The CDR3 loop spans 11 amino acids. Germline-derived CDR1 and CDR2 are ENHRY and SYGVKD. Deletions cut 7 bases from V and 5 bases from J, with 7 bases between. This CDR3 reads CAIMGGDTQYF. The CDR3, as DNA: TGTGCCATCATGGGGGGAGATACGCAGTATTTT.

The V gene is TRBV25-1, the J gene TRBJ1-2; tentative D call: TRBD1 (5 bases). Germline values: CDR1 MGHDK, CDR2 SYGVNS. Trimming took 4 bases from V and 4 from J, leaving 13 bases between them. The CDR3 consists of 14 residues. DNA of the CDR3: TGTGCCAGCAGTGCATACCAGACAGTCTATGGCTACACCTTC. This encodes CASSAYQTVYGYTF.

This clone was recorded a few times. The V and J genes are TRBV27 and TRBJ1-3; a possible D gene is TRBD1 (6 bases). The CDR3 is 15 amino acids. Trimming removed 5 bases from V and 0 bases from J, with 11 bases in between. Germline CDR1 MNHEY, CDR2 SMNVEV (reference sequence). CDR3 bases: TGTGCCAGCAGTGTCACAGGGAGCTCTGGAAACACCATATATTTT. The encoded protein is CASSVTGSSGNTIYF.

The genes are TRBV29-1 and TRBJ2-1; D assignment may be TRBD1 or TRBD2 (5 bases each). Trimming took off 7 bases at V and 4 bases at J, with 14 bases between the two ends. This CDR3 is 13 amino acids long. Germline V gene sequence: CDR1 SQVTM, CDR2 ANQGSEA. The CDR3 protein is CSADPGAYNEQFF. The CDR3 DNA sequence: TGCAGCGCCGACCCCGGGGCGTACAATGAGCAGTTCTTC.

The chain links TRBV6-5 to TRBJ2-7, with 10 bases aligning to TRBD1. CDR3 length equals 15 residues. The germline V gene has CDR1 MNHEY and CDR2 SVGAGI. J was trimmed by 6 bases and V by 5 bases; bases with no gene match: 10. In nucleotides, the CDR3 is TGTGCCAGCAGTCGTGCCGGGACAGGGGCTGGCGAGCAGTACTTC. It specifies CASSRAGTGAGEQYF.

CDR3 DNA: TGCAGCGTTGAAGGCGGACAAATGACTGAAGCTTTCTTT. Translating it yields CSVEGGQMTEAFF. This sequence joins TRBV29-1 and TRBJ1-1; possible D gene TRBD1, 5 bases. Trimming stripped 1 base from V and 5 bases from J, with 11 bases between. Germline loops: CDR1 SQVTM, CDR2 ANQGSEA. CDR3 length equals 13 residues.

This clone turned up a few times. The chain recombines TRBV7-2 with TRBJ2-4; TRBD2 matches 10 bases. CDR3 length equals 15 residues. Germline values: CDR1 SGHTA, CDR2 FQGNSA. Unmatched junction bases numbered 8, after V lost 5 bases and J lost 7 bases. In DNA, the CDR3 is TGTGCCAGCAGCATCACCCTAGCGGGGGCGAACATTCAGTACTTC. Residues: CASSITLAGANIQYF.

This clone occurred many times. The chain links TRBV28 to TRBJ2-1; D is possibly TRBD2 (7 bases). V lost 5 bases and J 10 bases, leaving 15 bases between the germline ends. The CDR3 has 13 residues. Germline V gene data show CDR1 as MDHEN and CDR2 as SYDVKM. The CDR3 loop reads CASSPPGGWEQFF. The CDR3 nucleotides read TGTGCCAGCAGTCCTCCGGGGGGCTGGGAGCAGTTCTTC.

The chain joins TRBV7-9 to TRBJ2-1, with no clear D. This CDR3 has 14 amino acids. V lost 2 bases to trimming and J lost 2 bases, with 7 bases between them. The germline CDR1 and CDR2 sequences are SEHNR and FQNEAQ (reference sequence). CDR3 loop: CASSLTTAYNEQFF. The CDR3 DNA sequence: TGTGCCAGCAGCTTAACCACTGCCTACAATGAGCAGTTCTTC.

CDR3 DNA: TGTGCCAGCAGTGAAACGAACACTGAAGCTTTCTTT. Encoded protein: CASSETNTEAFF. The rearrangement links TRBV2 to TRBJ1-1; D remains ambiguous. This CDR3 is 12 amino acids long. V gave up 2 bases and J gave up 1 base, with 2 bases separating them. The V gene's germline CDR1 is SNHLY and CDR2 FYNNEI.

The chain employs TRBV25-1 and TRBJ1-2; possible D gene TRBD1, 5 bases. Germline V gene sequence: CDR1 MGHDK, CDR2 SYGVNS. V lost 5 bases and J lost 8, with 12 bases in between. CDR3 length: 12 amino acids. CDR3 in amino acids: CASSNNPGGYTF. The CDR3 DNA sequence: TGTGCCAGCAGTAACAACCCAGGGGGCTACACCTTC.

This clone was counted between two and nine times. At the DNA level, this CDR3 is encoded by other sequences in the same sample as well. The chain carries TRBV30 and TRBJ2-5; D not resolved. In germline, CDR1 is GTSNPN, CDR2 SVGIG (reference sequence). The V and J ends lost 2 bases and 5 bases respectively, with 3 bases between them. CDR3 length equals 10 residues. This CDR3 is CAWSQETQYF. The CDR3 bases are TGTGCCTGGAGTCAGGAGACCCAGTACTTC. The full variable domain, with the rest looked up from reference TRBV30 and TRBJ2-5, is SQTIHQWPATLVQPVGSPLSLECTVEGTSNPNLYWYRQAAGRGLQLLFYSVGIGQISSEVPQNLSASRPQDRQFILSSKKLLLSDSGFYLCAWSQETQYFGPGTRLLVL.

CDR3 region: CAISGGQVNQPQHF. The CDR3, as DNA: TGTGCCATCAGTGGGGGACAGGTCAATCAGCCCCAGCATTTT. The rearrangement uses TRBV10-3 and TRBJ1-5; 8 bases are a match to TRBD1. With V trimmed by 4 bases and J by 3 bases, 2 bases remained unmatched. In germline, CDR1 is ENHRY, CDR2 SYGVKD. The length of the CDR3 is 14 residues.

This clone was picked up a small number of times. The chain joins TRBV30 to TRBJ1-2; D gene uncertain. The V end lost 1 base, the J end lost 8 bases, and 5 bases lay between the germline ends. Germline CDR1 reads GTSNPN; CDR2 reads SVGIG (reference sequence). The CDR3 runs to 10 residues. The DNA of the CDR3 is TGTGCCTGGAGTGGAGGGGGCTACACCTTC. This sequence encodes CAWSGGGYTF.

This chain connects TRBV5-1 to TRBJ1-2, with D possibly being TRBD1 (6 bases). The CDR3 totals 13 residues. The germline V and J ends were trimmed by 8 bases and 4 bases, with 15 bases remaining between them. Germline V gene data show CDR1 as SGHRS and CDR2 as YFSETQ. CDR3 bases: TGCGCCAGGCGGAGGCCGGACAGCTATGGCTACACCTTC. Amino acids: CARRRPDSYGYTF.

This clone was observed a handful of times. The CDR3: CASRTTGGENIQYF. The CDR3 DNA follows: TGTGCCAGCAGGACGACAGGGGGCGAAAACATTCAGTACTTC. The genes are TRBV6-1 and TRBJ2-4, with 10 bases identical to TRBD1. Trimming took 6 bases from V and 5 from J; bases not matched to a gene: 4. The CDR3 is made up of 14 amino acids. CDR1 is MNHNS, CDR2 SASEGT, per germline.

The chain links TRBV5-1 to TRBJ2-2, with D uncertain. Trimming pared 1 base from V and 0 bases from J, leaving 10 bases between. Germline loops: CDR1 SGHRS, CDR2 YFSETQ. CDR3 size: 16 residues. The CDR3 spells CASSLSRSSNTGELFF. In DNA form, the CDR3 reads TGCGCCAGCAGCTTGTCACGGTCGTCGAACACCGGGGAGCTGTTTTTT.

The gene calls are TRBV6-5 and TRBJ2-1; 9 positions agree with TRBD2. The V gene's germline CDR1 is MNHEY and CDR2 SVGAGI. This CDR3 has 13 residues. V shed 10 bases and J 6 bases; nucleotides not matched to a gene: 7. CDR3 bases: TGTGCCACTCAACGACTAGCGGTCAATGAGCAGTTCTTC. Translation: CATQRLAVNEQFF.

This clone was observed a handful of times. The V gene is TRBV7-2, the J gene TRBJ2-1; no reliable D call. Per the germline V gene, CDR1 is SGHTA and CDR2 is FQGNSA. The CDR3 covers 12 residues. V dropped 5 bases and J dropped 4 bases, with 6 bases sitting between them. CDR3 sequence: CASSILYNEQFF. For the CDR3, the DNA is TGTGCCAGCAGCATACTTTACAATGAGCAGTTCTTC. The full variable domain, with the rest looked up from reference TRBV7-2 and TRBJ2-1, is GAGVSQSPSNKVTEKGKDVELRCDPISGHTALYWYRQSLGQGLEFLIYFQGNSAPDKSGLPSDRFSAERTGGSVSTLTIQRTQQEDSAVYLCASSILYNEQFFGPGTRLTVL.

This clone has at least ten counts. The chain is built from TRBV7-3 and TRBJ2-3, with D uncertain. CDR1 and CDR2 from the germline V gene are SGHTA and FQGTGA. The CDR3 sequence is 14 residues long. V was pared by 3 bases and J by 1 base, with 8 bases between. CDR3 in DNA: TGTGCCAGCAGCTTCAGTCAGGGCACAGATACGCAGTATTTT. Translated, it gives CASSFSQGTDTQYF.

Turning to this clone: Other DNA sequences in the sample encode the same CDR3. The V and J genes are TRBV15 and TRBJ2-1, with D unresolved. The V and J ends lost 0 bases and 11 bases respectively, with 5 bases between them. Germline loops: CDR1 LNHNV, CDR2 YYDKDF (reference sequence). This CDR3 comprises 11 residues. DNA for the CDR3: TGTGCCACCAGCAGAGAGGGCCAGCAGTTCTTC. Protein: CATSREGQQFF.

The chain joins TRBV29-1 to TRBJ2-3, with D perhaps given as TRBD1 or TRBD2 (5 bases each). Trimming stripped 4 bases from V and 7 bases from J, with 12 bases between. This CDR3 has 12 amino acids. The germline gives CDR1 SQVTM, CDR2 ANQGSEA. CDR3 amino acids: CSVGQRTHTQYF. As DNA, the CDR3 is TGCAGCGTTGGACAGCGGACCCATACGCAGTATTTT.